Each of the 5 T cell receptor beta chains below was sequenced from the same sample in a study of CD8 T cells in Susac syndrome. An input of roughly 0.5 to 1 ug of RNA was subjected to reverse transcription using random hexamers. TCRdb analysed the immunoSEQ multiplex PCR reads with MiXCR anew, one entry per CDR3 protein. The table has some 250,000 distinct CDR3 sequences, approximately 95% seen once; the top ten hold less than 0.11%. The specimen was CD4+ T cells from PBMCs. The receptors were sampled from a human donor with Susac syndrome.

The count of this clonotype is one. DNA for the CDR3: TGTGCCAGCAGTAGGACTAGCGGGGCCCAGGGAGAGCAGTTCTTC. Translated, it gives CASSRTSGAQGEQFF. V and J are TRBV9 and TRBJ2-1, with TRBD2 matching over 12 bases. The CDR3 length is 15 residues. Germline loops: CDR1 SGDLS, CDR2 YYNGEE. V trimming: 5 bases; J trimming: 10 bases; junction bases outside the gene matches: 10.

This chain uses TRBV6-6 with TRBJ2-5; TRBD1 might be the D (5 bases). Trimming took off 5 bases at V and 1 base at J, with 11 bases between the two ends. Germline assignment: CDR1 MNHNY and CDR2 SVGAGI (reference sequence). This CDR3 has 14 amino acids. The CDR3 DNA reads TGTGCCAGCAGTCACCACAGGTCCCAAGAGACCCAGTACTTC. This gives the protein CASSHHRSQETQYF.

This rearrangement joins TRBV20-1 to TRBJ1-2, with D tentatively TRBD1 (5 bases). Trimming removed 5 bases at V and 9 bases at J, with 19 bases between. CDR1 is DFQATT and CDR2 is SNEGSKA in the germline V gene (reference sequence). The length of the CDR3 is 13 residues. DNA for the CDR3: TGCAGTGCTTCTCCTGACAGCGCGTTTCGCTACACCTTC. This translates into CSASPDSAFRYTF.

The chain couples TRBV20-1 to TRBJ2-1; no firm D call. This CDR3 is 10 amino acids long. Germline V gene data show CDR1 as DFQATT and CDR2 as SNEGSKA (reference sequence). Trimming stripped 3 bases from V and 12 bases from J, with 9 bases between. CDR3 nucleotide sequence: TGCAGTGCTAGTCAGGCCACGCAGTTCTTC. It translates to CSASQATQFF.

The CDR3 spells CASSLQGRGHQPQHF. The CDR3 nucleotides read TGTGCCAGCAGCTTACAGGGCCGGGGGCATCAGCCCCAGCATTTT. The rearrangement uses TRBV13 and TRBJ1-5, with D perhaps TRBD1 (6 bases). The CDR3 loop spans 15 amino acids. V was trimmed by 2 bases and J by 5 bases, leaving 13 bases between them. From germline, CDR1 is PRHDT and CDR2 FYEKMQ (reference sequence).